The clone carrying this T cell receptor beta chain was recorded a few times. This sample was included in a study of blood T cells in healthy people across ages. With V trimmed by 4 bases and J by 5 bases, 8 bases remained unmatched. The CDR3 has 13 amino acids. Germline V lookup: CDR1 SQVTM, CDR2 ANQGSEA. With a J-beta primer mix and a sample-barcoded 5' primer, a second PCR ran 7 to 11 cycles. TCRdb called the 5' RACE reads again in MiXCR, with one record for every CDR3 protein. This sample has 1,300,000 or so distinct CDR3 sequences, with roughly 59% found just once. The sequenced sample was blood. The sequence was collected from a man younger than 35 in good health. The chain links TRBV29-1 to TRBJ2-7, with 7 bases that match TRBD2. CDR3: CSVVPAGEHEQYF. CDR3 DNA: TGCAGCGTTGTCCCTGCGGGGGAGCACGAGCAGTACTTC.